The 14 T cell receptor beta chains presented below share a single source sample, sequenced in a study of blood T cell repertoires in COVID-19. Some clones are missing from TCRdb's copy, which holds only in-frame ones; the method was immunoSEQ multiplex PCR. The data contain over 120,000 clones, roughly 82% of them singletons. Sequencing was performed on peripheral blood. Source of these receptors: a man aged 55 to 70 with active or convalescent COVID-19.

The rearrangement uses TRBV5-1 and TRBJ2-3; maybe TRBD2 (6 bases). Trimming cost V 4 bases and J 6 bases, with 9 bases left between them. This CDR3 region has 12 residues. Germline lookup yields CDR1 SGHRS and CDR2 YFSETQ. CDR3 protein: CASSAGSDTQYF. The CDR3 DNA reads as TGCGCCAGCAGCGCGGGGTCGGATACGCAGTATTTT.

This chain links TRBV6-5 with TRBJ2-7; 10 bases map to TRBD2. The V gene's germline CDR1 is MNHEY and CDR2 SVGAGI. This CDR3 is built from 15 residues. After removal of 0 bases from V and 1 base from J, the junction contained 0 bases not matched to a gene. The CDR3 nucleotides are TGTGCCAGCAGTTACTCAGCGGGGGGGTCCTACGAGCAGTACTTC. Residues: CASSYSAGGSYEQYF.

This clone was found once. The chain carries TRBV10-3 and TRBJ1-3, with 8 positions matching TRBD1. The J segment lost 5 bases and the V segment lost 4 bases, leaving 1 base of the junction unmatched. The CDR3 has 13 residues. Germline loops: CDR1 ENHRY, CDR2 SYGVKD. The CDR3, as DNA: TGTGCCATCAGTGGGACAGGGAGAAACACCATATATTTT. Translated: CAISGTGRNTIYF.

The chain couples TRBV19 to TRBJ1-2; D remains ambiguous. This CDR3 spans 13 amino acids. CDR1 and CDR2 from the germline V gene are LNHDA and SQIVND (reference sequence). With 1 base removed from V and 7 bases from J, the gap between germline ends came to 10 bases. CDR3 residues: CASSIAQVSGYTF. CDR3 DNA: TGTGCCAGTAGTATAGCCCAGGTTTCTGGCTACACCTTC.

The chain combines TRBV4-3 with TRBJ2-1; perhaps TRBD1 as D (6 bases). This CDR3 contains 14 residues. Germline V gives CDR1 LGHNA, CDR2 YSLEER. V dropped 6 bases and J dropped 0 bases, with 9 bases sitting between them. Here the CDR3 DNA reads TGCGCCAGCAGTGTGGACAGCTCCTACAATGAGCAGTTCTTC. Translating gives CASSVDSSYNEQFF.

There are a few counts of this clone. CDR3 sequence (DNA): TGTGCCAGCAGTCTTAGGACAGGTCCTAGGGGCACTGAAGCTTTCTTT. Translation gives CASSLRTGPRGTEAFF. The chain joins TRBV7-2 to TRBJ1-1, with TRBD1 matching 7 bases. This CDR3 has 16 amino acids. Trimming took 6 bases from V and 4 from J; bases not matched to a gene: 14. Germline V gives CDR1 SGHTA, CDR2 FQGNSA.

This clone was found once. V and J are TRBV6-5 and TRBJ1-3, with D unclear. Trimming shortened V by 0 bases and J by 0 bases, and 3 bases separated the two germline ends. The V gene's germline CDR1 is MNHEY and CDR2 SVGAGI. The length of the CDR3 is 14 residues. The CDR3 DNA reads as TGTGCCAGCAGTTACTCTAGCTCTGGAAACACCATATATTTT. Translated, it gives CASSYSSSGNTIYF.

J is TRBJ1-5 and V is TRBV5-1; unclear D gene. The CDR3 length is 13 residues. Germline-derived CDR1 and CDR2 are SGHRS and YFSETQ. Trimming removed 0 bases from V and 5 bases from J, with 6 bases in between. CDR3 nucleotide sequence: TGCGCCAGCAGCTTGGGTATCGATCAGCCCCAGCATTTT. This codes for CASSLGIDQPQHF.

This sequence joins TRBV2 and TRBJ1-6; 10 positions match TRBD1. CDR1 SNHLY and CDR2 FYNNEI come from the germline V gene. With 8 bases clipped from V and 11 bases from J, the junction kept 12 bases outside the gene matches. The CDR3 has 15 residues. CDR3 DNA sequence: TGTGCCAGCCTGACAGGGGGCAGGCCAACGACACCCCTCCACTTT. As protein: CASLTGGRPTTPLHF.

The gene calls are TRBV30 and TRBJ1-4; TRBD1 aligns across 8 bases. CDR3 length: 13 amino acids. Germline CDR1 and CDR2: GTSNPN and SVGIG (reference sequence). Trimming at V came to 0 bases and at J to 7 bases, leaving 1 base not matched to a gene. CDR3 bases: TGTGCCTGGAGTGTACAGGGGGGTGAAAAACTGTTTTTT. Residues: CAWSVQGGEKLFF.

This chain uses TRBV7-2 with TRBJ1-4, with D possibly TRBD1 on 5 matching bases. The germline V gene encodes CDR1 SGHTA and CDR2 FQGNSA. With 0 bases removed from V and 16 bases from J, the gap between germline ends came to 12 bases. This CDR3 has 12 residues. The CDR3 spells CASSLAGGRTFF. CDR3 DNA: TGTGCCAGCAGCTTAGCGGGGGGACGCACGTTTTTT.

The table lists this clone with a few counts. This chain connects TRBV7-8 to TRBJ2-1; the D gene is possibly TRBD1 (6 bases). Germline values: CDR1 SGHVS, CDR2 FQNEAQ. V shed 5 bases and J shed 0 bases, with 20 bases lying between them. CDR3 size: 18 residues. CDR3 region: CASSPSSGEISSYNEQFF. DNA for the CDR3: TGTGCCAGCAGCCCATCTTCAGGGGAGATAAGCTCCTACAATGAGCAGTTCTTC. Combining the CDR3 with reference TRBV7-8 and TRBJ2-1 gives the whole variable domain GAGVSQSPRYKVAKRGQDVALRCDPISGHVSLFWYQQALGQGPEFLTYFQNEAQLDKSGLPSDRFFAERPEGSVSTLKIQRTQQEDSAVYLCASSPSSGEISSYNEQFFGPGTRLTVL.

The table lists this clone with a count of one. The chain links TRBV7-2 to TRBJ2-5; 9 nucleotides line up with TRBD1. The V gene's germline CDR1 is SGHTA and CDR2 FQGNSA. The CDR3 runs to 15 residues. V lost 6 bases and J lost 5; bases outside the gene matches: 10. The CDR3 DNA sequence: TGTGCCAGCAGGACTACAGGGGGCGCGGCGGAGACCCAGTACTTC. As protein: CASRTTGGAAETQYF.

The chain couples TRBV5-4 to TRBJ1-3, with a possible D match to TRBD1 (5 bases). The V gene lost 2 bases and the J gene lost 0 bases, with 6 bases spanning the gap. Germline lookup yields CDR1 SGHNT and CDR2 YYREEE (reference sequence). CDR3 size: 14 residues. The CDR3: CASSLRGSGNTIYF. The CDR3 DNA reads as TGTGCCAGCAGCTTAAGGGGCTCTGGAAACACCATATATTTT.